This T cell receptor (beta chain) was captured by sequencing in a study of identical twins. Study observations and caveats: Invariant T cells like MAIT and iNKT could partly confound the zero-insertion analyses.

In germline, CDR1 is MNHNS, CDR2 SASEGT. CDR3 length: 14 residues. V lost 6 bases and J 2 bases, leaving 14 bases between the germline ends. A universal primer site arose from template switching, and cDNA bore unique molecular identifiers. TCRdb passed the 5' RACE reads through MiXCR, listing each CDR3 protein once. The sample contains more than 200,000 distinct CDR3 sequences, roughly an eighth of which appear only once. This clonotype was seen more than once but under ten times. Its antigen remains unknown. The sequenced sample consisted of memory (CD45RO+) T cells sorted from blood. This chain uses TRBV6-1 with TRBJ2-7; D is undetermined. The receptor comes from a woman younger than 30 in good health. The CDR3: CASRPGTVAYEQYF. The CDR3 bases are TGTGCCAGCAGACCCGGCACAGTGGCCTACGAGCAGTACTTC.